The source of this T cell receptor (beta chain) is a study of blood T cells in healthy people across ages. Notes on this clonotype: Antigen specificity is unknown.

The CDR3 totals 17 residues. The V segment lost 3 bases and the J segment 1 base; nucleotides outside the gene matches: 7. CDR1 is KGHDR, CDR2 SFDVKD, per germline. They isolated at least 6 million PBMCs from each sample. Study results and limitations: Whereas aged donors had fewer naive CD4+ cells, long-lived donors had more of them and higher diversity.

Sample-barcoded 5' priming and a J-beta primer mix drove a second PCR of roughly 6 to 12 cycles. Every individual sample yielded 2.5 million or more paired-end reads (each containing CDR3). TCRdb independently ran MiXCR on the 5' RACE reads; one entry per CDR3 protein. In the table there are approximately 900,000 distinct CDR3 sequences, roughly 52% of which are singletons. V gene TRBV24-1 combines with J gene TRBJ1-2, with 10 positions matching TRBD1. This receptor was identified in a man aged 30-40 years in good health. The sequenced material came from blood. For the CDR3, the DNA is TGTGCCACCAGTGATGGACCCGGGACAGGGGTTAACTATGGCTACACCTTC. It translates to CATSDGPGTGVNYGYTF.